The 3 T cell receptor beta chains reported below all come from one sample, sequenced in a study of T-cell reconstitution after alpha-beta-depleted transplantation in children. TCRbeta library preparation incorporated unique molecular identifiers. TCRdb analysed the PCR reads with MiXCR anew, one entry per CDR3 protein. The data show about 500,000 distinct CDR3 sequences, about 30% seen once. Here the sequenced sample was PBMCs from the stem cell graft donor, taken from the stem cell graft. Receptor source: a human donor who donated a stem cell graft to a child with aplastic anemia.

V usage is TRBV11-2 and J usage is TRBJ2-1; the D gene is possibly TRBD1 (6 bases). There are 17 residues in the CDR3. The germline gives CDR1 SGHAT, CDR2 FQNNGV. The ends were cut back, 1 base at V and 12 bases at J, with 25 bases in the middle. The CDR3 region is CASSLVGLGASWVWQFF. The DNA of the CDR3 is TGTGCCAGCAGCTTAGTAGGCTTGGGGGCGTCATGGGTATGGCAGTTCTTC. The full variable domain, rest sourced from reference TRBV11-2 and TRBJ2-1, is EAGVAQSPRYKIIEKRQSVAFWCNPISGHATLYWYQQILGQGPKLLIQFQNNGVVDDSQLPKDRFSAERLKGVDSTLKIQPAKLEDSAVYLCASSLVGLGASWVWQFFGPGTRLTVL.

V gene TRBV7-2 combines with J gene TRBJ2-7; 8 nucleotides agree with TRBD1. There are 15 residues in the CDR3. The germline V gene encodes CDR1 SGHTA and CDR2 FQGNSA. V lost 5 bases, J lost 3 bases, and 9 bases stayed unmatched. DNA of the CDR3: TGTGCCAGCAGCCCTAGGACAGGGATAAACTACGAGCAGTACTTC. Translation: CASSPRTGINYEQYF.

This clonotype came up a few times. The rearrangement joins TRBV7-8 to TRBJ1-1; unclear D gene. This CDR3 has 13 amino acids. V lost 1 base, J lost 7 bases, and 10 bases lay in between. Germline CDR1 reads SGHVS; CDR2 reads FQNEAQ. The CDR3: CASSLDGVGEAFF. DNA for the CDR3: TGTGCCAGCAGCTTAGATGGAGTGGGTGAAGCTTTCTTT.